This TCR beta chain is drawn from a study of cytomegalovirus exposure and HLA in healthy donors. Study-level information: Most genotyped donors, approximately 77% of about 430, had Caucasian-associated genetic ancestry. Study results and caveats: As a later analysis revealed, most CMV-associated TCR beta chains appeared HLA-restricted. CMV serostatus was the sole immune exposure data available. Productive rates of about 90% or about 30% were seen for most TCR beta V segments in an earlier analysis.

Trimming removed 3 bases from V and 0 bases from J, with 8 bases in between. The CDR3 loop spans 15 amino acids. The V gene's germline CDR1 is MNHEY and CDR2 SMNVEV (reference sequence). Comment on this clone: What it binds is not known.

PCR involved 60 Vbeta and 13 Jbeta primers. Using immunoSEQ multiplex PCR, the repertoire was profiled, and TCRdb retains in-frame clones only, with some absent. This sample contains around 110,000 clones. V and J are TRBV27 and TRBJ1-4; the D is unclear. The clonotype comes from a man aged 25 to 45 in good health and CMV-seronegative. The specimen sequenced was PBMCs. The CDR3 reads CASSFGSATNEKLFF. In nucleotides, the CDR3 is TGTGCCAGCAGTTTCGGGAGCGCAACTAATGAAAAACTGTTTTTT.